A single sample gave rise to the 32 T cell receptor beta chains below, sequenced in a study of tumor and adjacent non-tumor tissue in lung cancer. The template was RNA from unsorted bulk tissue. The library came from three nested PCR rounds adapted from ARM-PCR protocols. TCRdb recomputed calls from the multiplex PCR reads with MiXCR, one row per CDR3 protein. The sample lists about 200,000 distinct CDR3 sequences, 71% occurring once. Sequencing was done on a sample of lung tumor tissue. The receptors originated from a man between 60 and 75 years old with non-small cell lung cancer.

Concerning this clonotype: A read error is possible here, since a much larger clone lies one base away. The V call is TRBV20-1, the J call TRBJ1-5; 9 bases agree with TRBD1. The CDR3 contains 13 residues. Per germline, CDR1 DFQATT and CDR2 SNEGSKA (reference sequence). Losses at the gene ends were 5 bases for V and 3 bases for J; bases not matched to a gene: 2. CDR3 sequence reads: CSAVQGANQPQHF. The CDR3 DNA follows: TGCAGTGCTGTACAGGGGGCCAATCAGCCCCAGCATTTT.

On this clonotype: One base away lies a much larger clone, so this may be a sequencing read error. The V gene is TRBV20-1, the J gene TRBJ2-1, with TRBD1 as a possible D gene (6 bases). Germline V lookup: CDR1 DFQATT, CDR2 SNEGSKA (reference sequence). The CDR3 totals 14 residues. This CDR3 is CSARTWTAYNEQSF. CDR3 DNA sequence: TGCAGTGCGCGCACTTGGACAGCCTACAATGAGCAGTCCTTC.

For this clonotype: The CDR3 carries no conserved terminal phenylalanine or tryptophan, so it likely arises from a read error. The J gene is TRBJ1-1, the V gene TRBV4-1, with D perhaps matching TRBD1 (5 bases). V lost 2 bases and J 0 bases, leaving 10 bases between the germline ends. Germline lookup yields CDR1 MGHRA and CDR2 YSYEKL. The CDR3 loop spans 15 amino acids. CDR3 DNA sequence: TGCGCCAGCAGCCAAATGACAGTTATGAACACTGAAGCTTTCATT. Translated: CASSQMTVMNTEAFI.

The CDR3 region is CASQLSTSDYEQYF. For the CDR3, the DNA is TGTGCCAGCCAACTCAGCACCTCGGACTACGAGCAGTACTTC. V usage is TRBV6-5 and J usage is TRBJ2-7, with D hard to call. The V gene's germline CDR1 is MNHEY and CDR2 SVGAGI. The CDR3 is 14 amino acids. The germline V and J ends were trimmed by 8 bases and 3 bases, with 17 bases remaining between them.

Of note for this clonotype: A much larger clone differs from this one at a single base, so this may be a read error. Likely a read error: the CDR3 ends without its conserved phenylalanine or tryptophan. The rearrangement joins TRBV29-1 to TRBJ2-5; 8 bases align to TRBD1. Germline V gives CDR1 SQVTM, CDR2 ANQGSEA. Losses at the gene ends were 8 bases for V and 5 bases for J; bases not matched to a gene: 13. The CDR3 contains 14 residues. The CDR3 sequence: CSFEGQGVVETQYL. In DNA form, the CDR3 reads TGCAGCTTCGAAGGACAGGGCGTAGTGGAGACCCAGTACTTA.

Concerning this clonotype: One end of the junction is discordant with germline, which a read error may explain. CDR3 coding DNA: TGCGCCGGCAGCTTGAATTTGCACGAGCAGTACTTC. Its protein product is CAGSLNLHEQYF. The chain carries TRBV5-1 and TRBJ2-7; D is ambiguous. CDR1 is SGHRS, CDR2 YFSETQ, per germline. The CDR3 is 12 residues long. Combining the CDR3 with reference TRBV5-1 and TRBJ2-7 gives the whole variable domain KAGVTQTPRYLIKTRGQQVTLSCSPISGHRSVSWYQQTPGQGLQFLFEYFSETQRNKGNFPGRFSGRQFSNSRSEMNVSTLELGDSALYLCAGSLNLHEQYFGPGTRLTVT.

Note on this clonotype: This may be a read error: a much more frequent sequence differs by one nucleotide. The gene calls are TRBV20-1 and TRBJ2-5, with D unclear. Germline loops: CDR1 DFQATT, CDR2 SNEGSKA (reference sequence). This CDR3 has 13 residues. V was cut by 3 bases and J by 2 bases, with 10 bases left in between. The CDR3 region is CSARARKQETQYF. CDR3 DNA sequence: TGCAGTGCTAGGGCTAGAAAACAAGAGACCCAGTACTTC.

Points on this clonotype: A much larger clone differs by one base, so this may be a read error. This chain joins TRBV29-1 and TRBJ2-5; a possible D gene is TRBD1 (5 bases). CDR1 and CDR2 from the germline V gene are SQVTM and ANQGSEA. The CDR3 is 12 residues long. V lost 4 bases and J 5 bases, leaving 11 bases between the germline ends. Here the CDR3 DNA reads TGCAGCGTTGTGACGCCAGGGGAGACCCAGTACTTC. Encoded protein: CSVVTPGETQYF. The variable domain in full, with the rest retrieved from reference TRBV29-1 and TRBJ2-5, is SAVISQKPSRDICQRGTSLTIQCQVDSQVTMMFWYRQQPGQSLTLIATANQGSEATYESGFVIDKFPISRPNLTFSTLTVSNMSPEDSSIYLCSVVTPGETQYFGPGTRLLVL.

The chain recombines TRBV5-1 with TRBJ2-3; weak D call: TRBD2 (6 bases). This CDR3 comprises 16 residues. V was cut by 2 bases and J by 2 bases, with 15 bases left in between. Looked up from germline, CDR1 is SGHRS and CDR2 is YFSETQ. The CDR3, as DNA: TGCGCCAGCAGCTTTGGTGGACGGGAGATCACAGATACGCAGTATTTT. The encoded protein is CASSFGGREITDTQYF.

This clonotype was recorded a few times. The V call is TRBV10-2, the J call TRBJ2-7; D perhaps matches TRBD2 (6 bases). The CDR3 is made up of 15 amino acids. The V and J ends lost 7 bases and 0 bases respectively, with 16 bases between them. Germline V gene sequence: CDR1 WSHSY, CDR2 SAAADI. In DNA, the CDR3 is TGCGCCAGCACTTCATTGGTAGCGGTCTCCTACGAGCAGTACTTC. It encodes CASTSLVAVSYEQYF.

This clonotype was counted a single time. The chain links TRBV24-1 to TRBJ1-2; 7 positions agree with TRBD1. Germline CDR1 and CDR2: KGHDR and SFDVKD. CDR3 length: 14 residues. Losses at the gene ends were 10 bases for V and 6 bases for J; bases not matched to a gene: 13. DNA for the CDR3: TGTGCCACAGGACAGGCTGGATCCGGGGATGGCTACACCTTC. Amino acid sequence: CATGQAGSGDGYTF.

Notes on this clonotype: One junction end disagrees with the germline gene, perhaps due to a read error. The CDR3 here is CASSFLQRNTEVFF. In DNA form, the CDR3 reads TGCGCCAGCAGCTTCCTCCAACGAAACACTGAAGTTTTCTTT. This rearrangement joins TRBV5-1 to TRBJ1-1; no reliable D call. CDR3 length: 14 amino acids. Germline V gene sequence: CDR1 SGHRS, CDR2 YFSETQ.

The CDR3 coding sequence is TGTGCCAGCAGCTTGGCGGGAGCCCAAGAGACCCAGTACTTC. This gives the protein CASSLAGAQETQYF. The rearrangement joins TRBV5-4 to TRBJ2-5; a possible D gene is TRBD2 (6 bases). CDR3 length equals 14 residues. Trimming took off 0 bases at V and 1 base at J, with 7 bases between the two ends. Germline assignment: CDR1 SGHNT and CDR2 YYREEE (reference sequence).

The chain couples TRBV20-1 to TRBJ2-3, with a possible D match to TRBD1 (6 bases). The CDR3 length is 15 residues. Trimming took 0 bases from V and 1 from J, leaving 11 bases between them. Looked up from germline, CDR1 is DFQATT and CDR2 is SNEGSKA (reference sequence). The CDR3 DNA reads TGCAGTGCTAGAGATCCGGGACATCGCACAGATACGCAGTATTTT. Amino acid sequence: CSARDPGHRTDTQYF.

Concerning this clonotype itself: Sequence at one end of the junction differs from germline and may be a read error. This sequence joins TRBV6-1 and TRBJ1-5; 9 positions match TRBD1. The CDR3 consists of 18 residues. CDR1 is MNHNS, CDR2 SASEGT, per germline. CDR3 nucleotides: TGTGTCAGCATCCAAGAGAGGACAGGGGCACGAGGGAATCAGCCCCAGCATTTT. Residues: CVSIQERTGARGNQPQHF.

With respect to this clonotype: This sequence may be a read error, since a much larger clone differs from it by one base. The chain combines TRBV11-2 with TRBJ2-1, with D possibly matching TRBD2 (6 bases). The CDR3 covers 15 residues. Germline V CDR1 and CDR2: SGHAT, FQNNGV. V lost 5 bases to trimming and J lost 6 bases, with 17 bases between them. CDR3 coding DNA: TGTGCCAGCAGCCACTACGCGGTAGCGGCCAATGAGCAGTTCTTC. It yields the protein CASSHYAVAANEQFF.

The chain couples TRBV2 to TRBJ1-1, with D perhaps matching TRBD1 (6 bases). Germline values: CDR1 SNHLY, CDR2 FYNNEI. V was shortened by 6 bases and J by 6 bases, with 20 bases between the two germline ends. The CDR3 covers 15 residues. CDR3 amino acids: CASRGREGGMAEAFF. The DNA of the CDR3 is TGTGCCAGCAGGGGCAGAGAGGGGGGGATGGCTGAAGCTTTCTTT.

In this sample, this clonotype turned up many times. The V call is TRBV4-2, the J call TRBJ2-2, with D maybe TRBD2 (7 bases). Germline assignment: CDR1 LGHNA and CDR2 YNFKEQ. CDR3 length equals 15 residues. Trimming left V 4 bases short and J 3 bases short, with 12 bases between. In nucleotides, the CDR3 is TGTGCCAGCAGCCCGCGGGGGCAGGACACCGGGGAGCTGTTTTTT. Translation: CASSPRGQDTGELFF.

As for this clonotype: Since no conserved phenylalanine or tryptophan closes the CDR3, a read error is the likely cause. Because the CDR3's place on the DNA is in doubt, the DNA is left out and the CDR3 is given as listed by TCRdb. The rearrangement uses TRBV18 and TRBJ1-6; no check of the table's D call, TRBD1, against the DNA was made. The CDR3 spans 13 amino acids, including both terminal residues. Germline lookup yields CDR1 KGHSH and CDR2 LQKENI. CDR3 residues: CASSGGTPASPHV.

The CDR3 is CASSLIHEALKGYEQYF. In DNA form, the CDR3 reads TGTGCCAGCAGCTTAATCCACGAGGCCCTCAAAGGCTATGAACAGTACTTC. The genes are TRBV11-2 and TRBJ2-7; D gene ambiguous. CDR1 is SGHAT and CDR2 is FQNNGV in the germline V gene. V was clipped by 2 bases and J by 10 bases, with 27 bases between them. There are 17 residues in the CDR3.

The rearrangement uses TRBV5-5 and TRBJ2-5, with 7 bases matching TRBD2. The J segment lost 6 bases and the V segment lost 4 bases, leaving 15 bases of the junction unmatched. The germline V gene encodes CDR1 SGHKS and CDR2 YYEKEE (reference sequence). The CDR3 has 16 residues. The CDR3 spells CASSLGGGGLYQTQYF. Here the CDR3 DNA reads TGTGCCAGCAGCCTGGGTGGCGGGGGATTATACCAGACCCAGTACTTC.

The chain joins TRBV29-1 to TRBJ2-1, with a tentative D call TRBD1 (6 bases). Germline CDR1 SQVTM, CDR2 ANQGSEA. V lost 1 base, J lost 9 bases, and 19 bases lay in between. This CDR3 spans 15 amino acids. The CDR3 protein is CSVEGRQGKEIEQFF. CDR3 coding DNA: TGCAGCGTTGAAGGTCGGCAGGGGAAGGAGATTGAGCAGTTCTTC.

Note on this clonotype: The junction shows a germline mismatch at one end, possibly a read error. The CDR3 region has the DNA TGTGCCAGCAGCTTAGGGACGGCTCTGACAGAAACCCACTACTTC. Encoded protein: CASSLGTALTETHYF. The rearrangement links TRBV11-2 to TRBJ2-5; D is possibly TRBD1 (5 bases). The CDR3 runs to 15 residues. The germline CDR1 and CDR2 sequences are SGHAT and FQNNGV. The full variable domain, with the rest looked up from reference TRBV11-2 and TRBJ2-5, is EAGVAQSPRYKIIEKRQSVAFWCNPISGHATLYWYQQILGQGPKLLIQFQNNGVVDDSQLPKDRFSAERLKGVDSTLKIQPAKLEDSAVYLCASSLGTALTETHYFGPGTRLLVL.

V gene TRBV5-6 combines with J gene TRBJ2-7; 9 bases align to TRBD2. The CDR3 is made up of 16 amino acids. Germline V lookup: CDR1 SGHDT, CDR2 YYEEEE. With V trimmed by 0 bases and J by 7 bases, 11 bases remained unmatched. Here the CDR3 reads CASSLGFAGGPIEQYF. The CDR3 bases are TGTGCCAGCAGCTTGGGTTTCGCGGGAGGGCCAATAGAGCAGTACTTC.

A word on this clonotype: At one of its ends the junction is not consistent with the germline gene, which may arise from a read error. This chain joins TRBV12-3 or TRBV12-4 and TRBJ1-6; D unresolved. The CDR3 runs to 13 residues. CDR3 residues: CVSSLQIDLPLHF. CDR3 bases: TGTGTCAGCAGTTTACAAATTGATTTACCCCTCCACTTT.

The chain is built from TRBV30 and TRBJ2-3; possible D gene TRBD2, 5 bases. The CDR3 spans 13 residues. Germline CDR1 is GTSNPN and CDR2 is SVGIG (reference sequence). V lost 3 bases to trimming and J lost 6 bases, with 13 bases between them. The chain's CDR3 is CAWSARPGDTQYF. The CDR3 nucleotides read TGTGCCTGGAGCGCGAGGCCGGGGGATACGCAGTATTTT.

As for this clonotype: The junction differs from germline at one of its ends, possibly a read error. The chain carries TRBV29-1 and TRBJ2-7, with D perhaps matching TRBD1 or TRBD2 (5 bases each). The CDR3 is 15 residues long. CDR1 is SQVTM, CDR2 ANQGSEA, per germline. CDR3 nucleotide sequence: TGCAGCGTTGAATTTGGGAACCGGGGCCGGGGCGAGCACTACTTC. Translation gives CSVEFGNRGRGEHYF.

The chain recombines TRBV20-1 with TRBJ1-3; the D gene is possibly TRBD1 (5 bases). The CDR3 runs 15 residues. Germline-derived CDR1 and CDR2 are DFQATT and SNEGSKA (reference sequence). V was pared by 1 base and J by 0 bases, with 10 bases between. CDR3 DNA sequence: TGCAGTGCTAGAGGTCCCGGGGCCTCTGGAAACACCATATATTTT. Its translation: CSARGPGASGNTIYF.

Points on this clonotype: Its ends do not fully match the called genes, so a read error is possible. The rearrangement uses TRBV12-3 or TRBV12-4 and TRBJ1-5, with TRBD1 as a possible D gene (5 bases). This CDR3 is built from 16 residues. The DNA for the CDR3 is TGTGCCAGCATTATAGGGCAGGGCATGGGGAATCAGCCCCAACATTTT. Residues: CASIIGQGMGNQPQHF.

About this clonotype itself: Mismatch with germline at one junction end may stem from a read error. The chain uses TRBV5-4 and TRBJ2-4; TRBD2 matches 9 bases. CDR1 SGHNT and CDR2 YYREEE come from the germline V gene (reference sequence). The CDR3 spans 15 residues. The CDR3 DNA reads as TGTGCCAGCAGCCTAGCGGGGTCTACCAATAACATTCAGTACTTC. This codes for CASSLAGSTNNIQYF.

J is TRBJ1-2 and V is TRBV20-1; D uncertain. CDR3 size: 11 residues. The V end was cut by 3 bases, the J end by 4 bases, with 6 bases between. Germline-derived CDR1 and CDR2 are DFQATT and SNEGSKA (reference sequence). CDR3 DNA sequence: TGCAGTGCTAGGAGGTCCTATGGCTACACCTTC. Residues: CSARRSYGYTF.

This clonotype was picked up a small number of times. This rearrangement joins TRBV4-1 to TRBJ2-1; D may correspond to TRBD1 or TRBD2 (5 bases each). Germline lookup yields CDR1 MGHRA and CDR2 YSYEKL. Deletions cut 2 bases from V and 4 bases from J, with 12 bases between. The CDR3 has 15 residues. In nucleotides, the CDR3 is TGCGCCAGCAGCCAAATCCGGGGCCTATACAATGAGCAGTTCTTC. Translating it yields CASSQIRGLYNEQFF.